These 14 T cell receptor beta chains came from one sample sequenced in a study of T cell repertoires in cytomegalovirus infection (dated by TCRdb to about 2019). Antigen specificity for these receptors is unknown. Reading the label with the study, this specimen's treatment or condition is: in vitro stimulation with specific CMV peptide epitopes to enrich CMV-specific T cells. The listed sequencing device is Illumina HiSeq 1500. The public reads were run again by TCRdb, first through fastp at Q25 and then through MiXCR, and only productive beta chains were kept. Identical CDR3 proteins give one entry, which carries the most common genes and DNA. Within this sample are more than 300,000 distinct CDR3 sequences, with about 35% of them counted one time only. The ten largest clones capture roughly 13% of the sample. The source was cultured PBMCs, collected from culture after CMV antigen stimulation. The receptors here all came from a human donor in good health (CMV status not recorded). Some clones in this sample may be carry-over from other donors' samples.

The table lists this clonotype with a few counts. The chain uses TRBV4-2 and TRBJ2-3; 9 bases match TRBD2. Germline V gene data show CDR1 as LGHNA and CDR2 as YNFKEQ. The CDR3 covers 16 residues. V dropped 1 base and J dropped 5; count of bases not matched to a gene: 7. The CDR3 spells CASSQGVAGVEDTQYF. The CDR3 DNA reads TGTGCCAGCAGCCAAGGAGTAGCGGGAGTCGAAGATACGCAGTATTTT.

This clonotype occurred a few times. The V call is TRBV10-2, the J call TRBJ2-1; weak D call: TRBD1 (5 bases). CDR1 and CDR2 from the germline V gene are WSHSY and SAAADI. The CDR3 has 14 amino acids. Trimming took off 0 bases at V and 6 bases at J, with 9 bases between the two ends. The CDR3 sequence: CASSESGLGNEQFF. The CDR3 DNA reads as TGCGCCAGCAGTGAGTCGGGGCTGGGCAATGAGCAGTTCTTC.

This chain joins TRBV28 and TRBJ2-5, with 12 bases identical to TRBD1. Losses at the gene ends were 5 bases for V and 5 bases for J; bases not matched to a gene: 6. Germline V CDR1 and CDR2: MDHEN, SYDVKM. The CDR3 is made up of 15 amino acids. The chain's CDR3 is CASSPGQGAGETQYF. DNA of the CDR3: TGTGCCAGCAGTCCGGGACAGGGGGCCGGGGAGACCCAGTACTTC.

The gene calls are TRBV28 and TRBJ1-2; the D is unclear. The CDR3 has 12 residues. V lost 4 bases, J lost 3 bases, and 6 bases lay in between. Germline CDR1 is MDHEN and CDR2 is SYDVKM. The CDR3 spells CASSSTYYGYTF. DNA for the CDR3: TGTGCCAGCAGTTCGACTTACTATGGCTACACCTTC.

This clonotype was seen only a few times. The rearrangement uses TRBV7-8 and TRBJ2-7; 9 nucleotides match TRBD2. The CDR3 is made up of 14 amino acids. V dropped 5 bases and J dropped 7; count of bases not matched to a gene: 9. Germline loops: CDR1 SGHVS, CDR2 FQNEAQ. The CDR3 is CASSLLAGEAEQYF. CDR3 DNA sequence: TGTGCCAGCAGCCTATTAGCGGGAGAAGCTGAGCAGTACTTC.

The chain couples TRBV7-2 to TRBJ1-2; TRBD1 aligns across 8 bases. V lost 4 bases, J lost 8 bases, and 6 bases stayed unmatched. The germline gives CDR1 SGHTA, CDR2 FQGNSA. The CDR3 sequence is 13 residues long. DNA for the CDR3: TGTGCCAGCAGCTCGGACAGGGTTGGCGGCTACACCTTC. Translated: CASSSDRVGGYTF. Using reference TRBV7-2 and TRBJ1-2 for the parts outside the CDR3, the full variable domain is GAGVSQSPSNKVTEKGKDVELRCDPISGHTALYWYRQSLGQGLEFLIYFQGNSAPDKSGLPSDRFSAERTGGSVSTLTIQRTQQEDSAVYLCASSSDRVGGYTFGSGTRLTVV.

This clonotype was counted ten times or more. The genes are TRBV18 and TRBJ2-5; D gene unclear. There are 11 residues in the CDR3. Germline CDR1 reads KGHSH; CDR2 reads LQKENI. V lost 3 bases and J lost 3, with 2 bases in between. CDR3 DNA: TGTGCCAGCTCACCGGAAGAGACCCAGTACTTC. It specifies CASSPEETQYF.

This chain links TRBV29-1 with TRBJ2-3; a possible D gene is TRBD1 (6 bases). The V and J ends lost 2 bases and 4 bases respectively, with 10 bases between them. Germline loops: CDR1 SQVTM, CDR2 ANQGSEA. The CDR3 contains 13 residues. The CDR3 DNA is TGCAGCGTTGAACCCTCAGGGGCAGATACGCAGTATTTT. Its translation: CSVEPSGADTQYF.

This clonotype was detected only a few times. V usage is TRBV7-9 and J usage is TRBJ1-4; D perhaps matches TRBD1 (5 bases). The CDR3 length is 15 residues. CDR1 and CDR2 from the germline V gene are SEHNR and FQNEAQ (reference sequence). V was trimmed by 5 bases and J by 6 bases, leaving 16 bases between them. CDR3 amino acids: CASSGAQGEDEKLFF. The CDR3, as DNA: TGTGCCAGCAGCGGAGCCCAGGGTGAGGATGAAAAACTGTTTTTT.

This clonotype was counted between two and nine times. The V and J genes are TRBV6-2 or TRBV6-3 and TRBJ1-5, with 7 bases fitting TRBD1. The CDR3 contains 18 residues. V was pared by 0 bases and J by 0 bases, with 8 bases of the junction left unmatched. Germline V gene sequence: CDR1 MNHEY, CDR2 SVGEGT. The CDR3 reads CASSYSGGTVYSNQPQHF. The CDR3 coding sequence is TGTGCCAGCAGTTACTCAGGCGGGACAGTATATAGCAATCAGCCCCAGCATTTT.

V usage is TRBV11-2 and J usage is TRBJ1-1; TRBD1 is a possible D gene (6 bases). The V end lost 3 bases, the J end lost 7 bases, and 12 bases lay between the germline ends. Germline V gene data show CDR1 as SGHAT and CDR2 as FQNNGV. The CDR3 loop spans 13 amino acids. The CDR3 region is CASSLDRAYEAFF. Written as DNA, the CDR3 is TGTGCCAGCAGCTTGGACAGAGCTTATGAAGCTTTCTTT.

This clonotype showed up many times. This chain uses TRBV7-2 with TRBJ1-5; possible D gene TRBD1, 6 bases. The germline V and J ends were trimmed by 5 bases and 0 bases, with 14 bases remaining between them. The CDR3 is made up of 16 amino acids. Germline lookup yields CDR1 SGHTA and CDR2 FQGNSA. CDR3: CASSHYRVDSNQPQHF. The CDR3 DNA is TGTGCCAGCAGCCACTACAGGGTCGATAGCAATCAGCCCCAGCATTTT.

This clonotype was detected a few times. The chain uses TRBV5-4 and TRBJ1-4; D uncertain. In germline, CDR1 is SGHNT, CDR2 YYREEE (reference sequence). The CDR3 contains 14 residues. V dropped 3 bases and J dropped 1 base, with 7 bases sitting between them. Written as DNA, the CDR3 is TGTGCCAGCAGCTCGACGGTAACTAATGAAAAACTGTTTTTT. Its protein is CASSSTVTNEKLFF.

The CDR3 DNA reads as TGTGCCAGCAGCAGCCACATCTACGAGCAGTACTTC. Residues: CASSSHIYEQYF. The genes are TRBV7-6 and TRBJ2-7, with D hard to call. The V and J ends lost 5 bases and 3 bases respectively, with 8 bases between them. The CDR3 length is 12 residues. Germline V gene sequence: CDR1 SGHVS, CDR2 FNYEAQ.